This TCR beta chain appears in the sequencing data of a study of beta chain features in type 1 diabetes. Study as a whole: Researchers looked at roughly 100,000,000 sorted cells across all samples.

Details on this clone: Antigen: not known.

Reverse transcribing all isolated RNA meant expressed TCRB transcripts were sequenced. The protocol was immunoSEQ multiplex PCR, while the TCRdb copy is restricted to in-frame clones and leaves out a portion. The sample includes approximately 250,000 clones, 24% seen only once; the top ten take 0.012%. Findings and caveats of the study: Shorter TCRB CDR3s, moderately but significantly so, marked every one of the four CD4+ subsets in Type 1 diabetes patients.

V trimming: 1 base; J trimming: 6 bases; junction bases outside the gene matches: 5. The CDR3 totals 16 residues. Per germline, CDR1 MGHRA and CDR2 YSYEKL. The source material was naive CD4+ T cells from blood. This chain joins TRBV4-1 and TRBJ2-1, with 11 bases identical to TRBD2. The clonotype was recovered from a woman in her 30s with type 1 diabetes. For the CDR3, the DNA is TGCGCCAGCAGCCAAGTTAGCGGGAGGGCCCGCAATGAGCAGTTCTTC. Protein: CASSQVSGRARNEQFF.